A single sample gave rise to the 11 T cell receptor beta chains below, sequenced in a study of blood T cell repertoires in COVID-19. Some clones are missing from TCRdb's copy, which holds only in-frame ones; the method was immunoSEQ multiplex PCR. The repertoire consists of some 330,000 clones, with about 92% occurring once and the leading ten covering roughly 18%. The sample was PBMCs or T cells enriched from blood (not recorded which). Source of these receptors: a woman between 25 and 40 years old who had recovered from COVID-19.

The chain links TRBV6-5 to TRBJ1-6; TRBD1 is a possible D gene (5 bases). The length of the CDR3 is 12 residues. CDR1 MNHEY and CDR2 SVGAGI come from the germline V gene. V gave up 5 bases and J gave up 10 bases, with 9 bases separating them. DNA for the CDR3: TGTGCCAGCAGTACACCAGGGTCACCCCTCCACTTT. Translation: CASSTPGSPLHF.

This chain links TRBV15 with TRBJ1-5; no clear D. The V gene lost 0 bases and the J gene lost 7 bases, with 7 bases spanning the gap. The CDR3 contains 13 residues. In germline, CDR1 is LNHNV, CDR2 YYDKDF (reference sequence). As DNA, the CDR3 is TGTGCCACCAGCAGAGATACTAGGCAGCCCCAGCATTTT. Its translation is CATSRDTRQPQHF.

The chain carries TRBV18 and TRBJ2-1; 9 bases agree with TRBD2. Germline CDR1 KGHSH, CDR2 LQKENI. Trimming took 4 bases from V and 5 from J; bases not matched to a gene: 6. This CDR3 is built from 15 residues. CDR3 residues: CASSLRAGGDNEQFF. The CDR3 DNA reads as TGTGCCAGCTCACTAAGAGCGGGGGGAGACAATGAGCAGTTCTTC.

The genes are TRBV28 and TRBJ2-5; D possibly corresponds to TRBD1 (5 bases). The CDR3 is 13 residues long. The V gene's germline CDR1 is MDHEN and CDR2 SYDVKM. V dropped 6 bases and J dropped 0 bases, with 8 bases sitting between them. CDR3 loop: CASRTDNQETQYF. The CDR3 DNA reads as TGTGCCAGCAGGACAGACAACCAAGAGACCCAGTACTTC.

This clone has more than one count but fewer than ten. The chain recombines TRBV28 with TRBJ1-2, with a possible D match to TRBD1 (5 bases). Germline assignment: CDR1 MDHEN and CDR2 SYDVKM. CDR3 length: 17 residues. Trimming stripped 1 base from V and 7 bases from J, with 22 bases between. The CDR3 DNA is TGTGCCAGCAGTTTATTTCCCCCAAACCAGGGAAGAGGTGGCTACACCTTC. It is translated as CASSLFPPNQGRGGYTF.

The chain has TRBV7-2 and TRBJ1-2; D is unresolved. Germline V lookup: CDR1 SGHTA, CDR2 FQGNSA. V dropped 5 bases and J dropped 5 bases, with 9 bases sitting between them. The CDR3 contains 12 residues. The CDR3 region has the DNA TGTGCCAGCAGCATCAGTCCGTATGGCTACACCTTC. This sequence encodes CASSISPYGYTF. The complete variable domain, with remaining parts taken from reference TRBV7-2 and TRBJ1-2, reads GAGVSQSPSNKVTEKGKDVELRCDPISGHTALYWYRQSLGQGLEFLIYFQGNSAPDKSGLPSDRFSAERTGGSVSTLTIQRTQQEDSAVYLCASSISPYGYTFGSGTRLTVV.

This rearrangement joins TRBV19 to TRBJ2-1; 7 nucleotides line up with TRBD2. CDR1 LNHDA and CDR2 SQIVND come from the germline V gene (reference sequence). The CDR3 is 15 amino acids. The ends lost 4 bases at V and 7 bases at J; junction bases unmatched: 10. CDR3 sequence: CASSTTSALGNEQFF. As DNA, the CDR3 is TGTGCCAGTAGTACAACTAGCGCTCTAGGGAATGAGCAGTTCTTC.

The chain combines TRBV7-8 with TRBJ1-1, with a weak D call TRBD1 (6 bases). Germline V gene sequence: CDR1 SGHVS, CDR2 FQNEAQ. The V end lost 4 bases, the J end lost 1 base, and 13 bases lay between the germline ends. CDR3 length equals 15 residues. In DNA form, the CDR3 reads TGTGCCAGCAGCTCACCGGGACATAAGAACACTGAAGCTTTCTTT. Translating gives CASSSPGHKNTEAFF.

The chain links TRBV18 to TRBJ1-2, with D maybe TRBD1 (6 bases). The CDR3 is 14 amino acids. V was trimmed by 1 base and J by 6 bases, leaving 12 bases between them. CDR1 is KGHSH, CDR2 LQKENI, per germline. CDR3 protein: CASSPQQGVDGYTF. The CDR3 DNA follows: TGTGCCAGCTCACCACAACAGGGTGTCGATGGCTACACCTTC.

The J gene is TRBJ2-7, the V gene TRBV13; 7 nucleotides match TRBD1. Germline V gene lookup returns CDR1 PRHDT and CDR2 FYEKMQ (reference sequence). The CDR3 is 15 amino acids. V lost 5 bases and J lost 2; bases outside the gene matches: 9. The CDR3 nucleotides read TGTGCCAGCAGCGAGGGACAGCCAGTCCCCTACGAGCAGTACTTC. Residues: CASSEGQPVPYEQYF.

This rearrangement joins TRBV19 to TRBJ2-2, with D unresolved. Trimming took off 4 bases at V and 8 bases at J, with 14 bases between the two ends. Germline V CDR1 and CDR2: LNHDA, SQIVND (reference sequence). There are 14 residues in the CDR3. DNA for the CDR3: TGTGCCAGTAGTAGGTTGAACACCCCTGGGGAGCTGTTTTTT. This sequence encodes CASSRLNTPGELFF.